This TCR beta chain was profiled in a study of cytomegalovirus exposure and HLA in healthy donors. 60 Vbeta and 13 Jbeta primers were used in PCR. Here immunoSEQ multiplex PCR was the method, and the copy in TCRdb shows in-frame clones only, minus some. Here the sample spans more than 85,000 clones, around 80% being singletons. Trimming stripped 4 bases from V and 5 bases from J, with 9 bases between. Germline loops: CDR1 DFQATT, CDR2 SNEGSKA (reference sequence). This CDR3 is built from 11 residues. This chain joins TRBV20-1 and TRBJ2-7; D perhaps matches TRBD2 (6 bases). Sequenced input: PBMCs. This clonotype was sampled from a male donor in good health and CMV-seropositive. The CDR3 DNA is TGCAGTGCTACCCGGGGGAACGAGCAGTACTTC. Translation gives CSATRGNEQYF.